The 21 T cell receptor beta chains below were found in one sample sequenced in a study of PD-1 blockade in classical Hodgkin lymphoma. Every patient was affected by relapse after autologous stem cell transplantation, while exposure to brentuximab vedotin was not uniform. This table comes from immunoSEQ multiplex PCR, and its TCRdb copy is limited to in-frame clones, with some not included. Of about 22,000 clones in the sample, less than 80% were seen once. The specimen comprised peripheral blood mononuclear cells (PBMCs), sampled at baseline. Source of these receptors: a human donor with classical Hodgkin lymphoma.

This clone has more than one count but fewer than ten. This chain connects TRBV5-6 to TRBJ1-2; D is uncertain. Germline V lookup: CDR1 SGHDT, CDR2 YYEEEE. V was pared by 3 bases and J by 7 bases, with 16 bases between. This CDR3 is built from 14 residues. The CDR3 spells CASSSPDLSAGYTF. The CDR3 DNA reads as TGTGCCAGCAGCTCGCCTGATCTTTCGGCTGGCTACACCTTC.

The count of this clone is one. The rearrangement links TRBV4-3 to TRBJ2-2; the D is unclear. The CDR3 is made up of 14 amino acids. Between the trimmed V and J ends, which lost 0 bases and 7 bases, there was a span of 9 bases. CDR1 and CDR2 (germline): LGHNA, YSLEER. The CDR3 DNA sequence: TGCGCCAGCAGCCAAGATGAAGTAATCGGGGAGCTGTTTTTT. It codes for CASSQDEVIGELFF.

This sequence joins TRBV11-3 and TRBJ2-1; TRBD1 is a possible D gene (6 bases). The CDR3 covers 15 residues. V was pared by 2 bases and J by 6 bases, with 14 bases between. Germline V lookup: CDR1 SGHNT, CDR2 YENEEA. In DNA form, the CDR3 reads TGTGCCAGCAGCTTAAGGGGGAGCGTCGTCAATGAGCAGTTCTTC. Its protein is CASSLRGSVVNEQFF.

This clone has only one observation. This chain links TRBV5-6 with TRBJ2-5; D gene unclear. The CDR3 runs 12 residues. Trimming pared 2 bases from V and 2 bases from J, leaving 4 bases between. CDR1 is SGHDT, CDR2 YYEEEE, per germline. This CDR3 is CASSLSQETQYF. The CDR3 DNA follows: TGTGCCAGCAGCTTATCTCAAGAGACCCAGTACTTC. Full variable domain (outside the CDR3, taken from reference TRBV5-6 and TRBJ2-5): DAGVTQSPTHLIKTRGQQVTLRCSPKSGHDTVSWYQQALGQGPQFIFQYYEEEERQRGNFPDRFSGHQFPNYSSELNVNALLLGDSALYLCASSLSQETQYFGPGTRLLVL.

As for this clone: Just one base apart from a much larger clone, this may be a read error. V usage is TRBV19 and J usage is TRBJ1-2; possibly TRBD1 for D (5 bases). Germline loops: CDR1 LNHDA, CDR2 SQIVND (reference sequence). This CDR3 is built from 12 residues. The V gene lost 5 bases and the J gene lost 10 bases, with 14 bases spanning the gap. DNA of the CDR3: TGTGCCAGTAGTCCGGGACCTCGGGACTACACCTTC. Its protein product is CASSPGPRDYTF.

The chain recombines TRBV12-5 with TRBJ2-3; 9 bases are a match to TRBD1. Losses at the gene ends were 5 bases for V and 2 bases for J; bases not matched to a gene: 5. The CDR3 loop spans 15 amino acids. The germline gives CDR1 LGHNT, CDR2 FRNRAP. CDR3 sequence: CASGMGQGYTDTQYF. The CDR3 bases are TGTGCTAGTGGTATGGGACAGGGATACACAGATACGCAGTATTTT.

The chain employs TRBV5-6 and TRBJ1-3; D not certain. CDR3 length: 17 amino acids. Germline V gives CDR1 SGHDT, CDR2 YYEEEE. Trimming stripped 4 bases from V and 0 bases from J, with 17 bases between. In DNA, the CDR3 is TGTGCCAGCAGCCCTGCCGGTAGGCCTAGCTCTGGAAACACCATATATTTT. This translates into CASSPAGRPSSGNTIYF.

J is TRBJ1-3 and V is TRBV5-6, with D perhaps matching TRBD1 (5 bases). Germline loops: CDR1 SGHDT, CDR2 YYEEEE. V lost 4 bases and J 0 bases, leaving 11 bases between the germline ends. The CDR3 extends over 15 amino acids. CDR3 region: CASSARGSSGNTIYF. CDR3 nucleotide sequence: TGTGCCAGCAGCGCTCGGGGGAGCTCTGGAAACACCATATATTTT. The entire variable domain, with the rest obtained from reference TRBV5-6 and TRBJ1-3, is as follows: DAGVTQSPTHLIKTRGQQVTLRCSPKSGHDTVSWYQQALGQGPQFIFQYYEEEERQRGNFPDRFSGHQFPNYSSELNVNALLLGDSALYLCASSARGSSGNTIYFGEGSWLTVV.

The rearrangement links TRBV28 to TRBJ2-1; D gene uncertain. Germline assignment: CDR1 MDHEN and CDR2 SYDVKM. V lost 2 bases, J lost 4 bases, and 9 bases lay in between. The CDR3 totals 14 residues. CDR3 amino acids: CASSLTQIYNEQFF. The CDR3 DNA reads TGTGCCAGCAGTTTAACACAGATATACAATGAGCAGTTCTTC.

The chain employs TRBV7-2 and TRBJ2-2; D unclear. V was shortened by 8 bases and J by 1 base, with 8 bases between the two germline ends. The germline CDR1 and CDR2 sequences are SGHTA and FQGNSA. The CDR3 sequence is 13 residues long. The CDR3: CASGRQNTGELFF. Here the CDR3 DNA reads TGTGCCAGCGGTCGACAGAACACCGGGGAGCTGTTTTTT. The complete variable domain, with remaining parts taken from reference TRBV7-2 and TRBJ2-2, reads GAGVSQSPSNKVTEKGKDVELRCDPISGHTALYWYRQSLGQGLEFLIYFQGNSAPDKSGLPSDRFSAERTGGSVSTLTIQRTQQEDSAVYLCASGRQNTGELFFGEGSRLTVL.

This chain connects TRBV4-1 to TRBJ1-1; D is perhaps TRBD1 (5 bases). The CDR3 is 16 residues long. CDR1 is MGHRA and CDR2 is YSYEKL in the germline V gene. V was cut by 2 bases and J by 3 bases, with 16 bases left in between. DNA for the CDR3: TGCGCCAGCAGCCAAAAACAGGAGTCGGTGGACACTGAAGCTTTCTTT. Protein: CASSQKQESVDTEAFF.

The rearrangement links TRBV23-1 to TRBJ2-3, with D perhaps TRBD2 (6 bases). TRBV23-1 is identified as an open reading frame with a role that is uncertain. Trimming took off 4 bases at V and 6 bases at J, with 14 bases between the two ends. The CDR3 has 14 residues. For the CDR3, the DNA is TGCGCCAGCAGTCCGGCAGGGAGGACCGATACGCAGTATTTT. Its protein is CASSPAGRTDTQYF.

The CDR3 sequence is CASSPGGRGRLGDGYTF. As DNA, the CDR3 is TGTGCCAGCAGCCCCGGGGGCAGGGGGCGCTTAGGTGATGGCTACACCTTC. The chain combines TRBV11-2 with TRBJ1-2; 8 nucleotides align to TRBD1. This CDR3 is built from 17 residues. J gave up 6 bases and V 5 bases, and 17 bases lay outside the gene matches. Germline CDR1 SGHAT, CDR2 FQNNGV.

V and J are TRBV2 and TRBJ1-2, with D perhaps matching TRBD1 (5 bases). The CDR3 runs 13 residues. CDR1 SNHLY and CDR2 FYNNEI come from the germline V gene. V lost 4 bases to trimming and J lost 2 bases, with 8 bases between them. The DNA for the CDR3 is TGTGCCAGCAGTGCCAGGGTAAACTATGGCTACACCTTC. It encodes CASSARVNYGYTF.

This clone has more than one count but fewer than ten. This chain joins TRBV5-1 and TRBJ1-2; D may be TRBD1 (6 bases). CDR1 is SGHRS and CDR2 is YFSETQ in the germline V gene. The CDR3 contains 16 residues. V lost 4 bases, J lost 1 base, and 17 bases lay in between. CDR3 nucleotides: TGCGCCAGCAGCCCAGGGACACCAATGGATAACTATGGCTACACCTTC. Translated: CASSPGTPMDNYGYTF.

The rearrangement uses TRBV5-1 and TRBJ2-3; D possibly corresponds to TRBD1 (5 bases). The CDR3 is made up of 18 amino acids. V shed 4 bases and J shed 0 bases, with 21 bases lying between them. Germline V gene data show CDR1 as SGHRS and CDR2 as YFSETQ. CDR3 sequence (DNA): TGCGCCAGCAGCAAAACACCATCCAGGGCCCTTAGCACAGATACGCAGTATTTT. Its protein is CASSKTPSRALSTDTQYF.

The CDR3 DNA is TGTGCCAGCAGCTTCACACAGGGCCATGGCTACACCTTC. Translating it yields CASSFTQGHGYTF. This chain connects TRBV7-3 to TRBJ1-2, with D perhaps TRBD1 (6 bases). This CDR3 is 13 amino acids long. The V gene's germline CDR1 is SGHTA and CDR2 FQGTGA. V was pared by 3 bases and J by 6 bases, with 11 bases between.

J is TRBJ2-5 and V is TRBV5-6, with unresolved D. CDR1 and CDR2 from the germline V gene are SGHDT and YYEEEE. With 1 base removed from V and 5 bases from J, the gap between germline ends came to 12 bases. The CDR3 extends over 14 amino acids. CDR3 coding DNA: TGTGCCAGCAGCTTGCTGGGGTCTGAGGAGACCCAGTACTTC. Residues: CASSLLGSEETQYF.

The CDR3 coding sequence is TGCGCCAGCAGCCAAGGGGGAGCGGGGGGCGGTCAGTACTTC. It encodes CASSQGGAGGGQYF. V and J are TRBV4-1 and TRBJ2-4; 9 positions match TRBD2. Germline V lookup: CDR1 MGHRA, CDR2 YSYEKL. The CDR3 is made up of 14 amino acids. Trimming took 1 base from V and 12 from J; bases not matched to a gene: 7.

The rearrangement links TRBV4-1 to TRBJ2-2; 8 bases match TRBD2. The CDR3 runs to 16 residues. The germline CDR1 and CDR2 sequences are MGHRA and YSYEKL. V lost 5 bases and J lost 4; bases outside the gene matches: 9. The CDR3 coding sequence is TGCGCCAGCAGCATTCGGGGGGGAGGGAGCACCGGGGAGCTGTTTTTT. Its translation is CASSIRGGGSTGELFF.

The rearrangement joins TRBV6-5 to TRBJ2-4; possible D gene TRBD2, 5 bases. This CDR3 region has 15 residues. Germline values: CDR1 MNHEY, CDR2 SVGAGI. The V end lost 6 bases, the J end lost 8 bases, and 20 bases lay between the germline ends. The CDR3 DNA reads TGTGCCAGCAGGCCGGGGAGACGGAGCTGGTACATTCAGTACTTC. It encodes CASRPGRRSWYIQYF.